This note documents a single T cell receptor beta chain sequence. The antigen remains undetermined. The CDR3 loop spans 15 amino acids. V was pared by 6 bases and J by 4 bases, with 11 bases of the junction left unmatched. Germline V gene sequence: CDR1 SGHTA, CDR2 FQGNSA. The data belong to a study of cytotoxic CD8 clonotypes in ibrutinib-treated CLL. Study overall: Response sampling came at median around eleven months of treatment, ranging roughly 6 to 36 months.

General study results and limits: Sustained-remission and progressing patients' sampling times differed. Public clonotypes showed up rarely, and on treatment they shrank or held steady.

Clones were read by immunoSEQ multiplex PCR, and TCRdb kept only the in-frame ones, dropping some. The sample has about 130,000 clones; roughly 76% are singletons. The chain employs TRBV7-2 and TRBJ2-5; 7 bases match TRBD2. Sequencing was performed on PBMCs, taken after 24 months of ibrutinib treatment. The source is a human donor with chronic lymphocytic leukemia. The CDR3 spells CASRQPLGGRETQYF. The DNA for the CDR3 is TGTGCCAGCAGACAGCCCCTGGGGGGGAGAGAGACCCAGTACTTC.